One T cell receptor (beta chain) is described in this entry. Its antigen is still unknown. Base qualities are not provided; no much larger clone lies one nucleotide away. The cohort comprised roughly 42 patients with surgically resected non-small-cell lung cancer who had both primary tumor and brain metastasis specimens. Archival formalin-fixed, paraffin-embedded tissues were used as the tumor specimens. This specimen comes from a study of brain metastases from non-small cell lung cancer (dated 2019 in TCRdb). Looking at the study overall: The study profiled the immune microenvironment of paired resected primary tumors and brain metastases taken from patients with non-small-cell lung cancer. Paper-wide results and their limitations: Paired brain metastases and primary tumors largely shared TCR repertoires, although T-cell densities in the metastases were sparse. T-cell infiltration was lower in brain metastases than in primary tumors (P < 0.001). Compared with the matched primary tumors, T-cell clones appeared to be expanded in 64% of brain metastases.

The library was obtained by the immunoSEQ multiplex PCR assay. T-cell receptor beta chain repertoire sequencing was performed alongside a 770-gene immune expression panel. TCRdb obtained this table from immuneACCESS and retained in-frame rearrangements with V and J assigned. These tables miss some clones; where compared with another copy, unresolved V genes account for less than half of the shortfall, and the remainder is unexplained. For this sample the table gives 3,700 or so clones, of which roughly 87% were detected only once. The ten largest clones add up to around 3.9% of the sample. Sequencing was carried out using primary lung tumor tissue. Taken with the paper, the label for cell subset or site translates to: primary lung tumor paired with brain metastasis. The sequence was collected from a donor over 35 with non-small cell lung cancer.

The nucleotide sequence is TGCGCCAGCAGCCAAGATCCTACAGGGAACACTGAAGCTTTCTTT. Translation gives CASSQDPTGNTEAFF. The rearrangement combines TRBV4-3 with TRBJ1-1, and the D gene may be TRBD1, 5 bases matching. The trim is 0 bases for V and 1 base for J, with a gap of 9 bases between the germline ends. The CDR3 numbers 15 residues from cysteine through phenylalanine. Only the CDR3 region is kept as DNA, spanning 45 bases read in frame from base 1. CDR1 is given as LGHNA and CDR2 as YSLEER, both from the germline V gene.